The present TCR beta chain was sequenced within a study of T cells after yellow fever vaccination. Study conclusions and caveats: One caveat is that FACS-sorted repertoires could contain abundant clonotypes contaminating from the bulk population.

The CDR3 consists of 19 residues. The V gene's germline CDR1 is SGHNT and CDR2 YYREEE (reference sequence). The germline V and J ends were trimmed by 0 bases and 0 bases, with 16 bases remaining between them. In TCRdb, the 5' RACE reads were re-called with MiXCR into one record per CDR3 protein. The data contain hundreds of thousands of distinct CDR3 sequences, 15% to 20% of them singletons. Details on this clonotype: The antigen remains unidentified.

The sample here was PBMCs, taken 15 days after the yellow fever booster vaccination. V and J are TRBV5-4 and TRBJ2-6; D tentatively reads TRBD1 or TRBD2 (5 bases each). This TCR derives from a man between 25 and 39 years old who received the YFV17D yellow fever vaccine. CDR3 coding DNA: TGTGCCAGCAGCTTGGCCGGGGCATTTTTTAGCTCTGGGGCCAACGTCCTGACTTTC. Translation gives CASSLAGAFFSSGANVLTF. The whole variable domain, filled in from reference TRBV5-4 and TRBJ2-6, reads ETGVTQSPTHLIKTRGQQVTLRCSSQSGHNTVSWYQQALGQGPQFIFQYYREEENGRGNFPPRFSGLQFPNYSSELNVNALELDDSALYLCASSLAGAFFSSGANVLTFGAGSRLTVL.